This TCR beta chain comes out of a study of CD8+CD57+ T cells in acquired aplastic anemia. Across the study: Sorted CD4+ plus CD8+ cells gave DNA averaging 3.2 ug.

Findings and caveats of the study: Patients versus controls showed no significant CD8+ Simpson's diversity difference. Sharing between patients and controls was observed for about 27 CD8+ CDR3 sequences.

Germline assignment: CDR1 LGHNA and CDR2 YSLEER. The CDR3 is 13 amino acids. The V end lost 3 bases, the J end lost 3 bases, and 6 bases lay between the germline ends. As regards this clonotype: Antigen specificity is unknown.

Those patients picked for sequencing had displayed CD8+CD57+ cell expansion on flow cytometry. For CDR3 and TCR beta VDJ profiling, genomic DNA was the template used. TCRdb independently ran MiXCR on the reads; one entry per CDR3 protein. The sample lists 160,000 or so distinct CDR3 sequences; roughly 48% were seen once. The clonotype comes from a human donor with aplastic anemia. Sequencing was carried out using sorted CD4+, CD8+, or CD8+CD57+ T cells (not recorded which) from PBMCs. The chain joins TRBV4-3 to TRBJ2-1; no clear D. The CDR3 protein is CASSHLDYNEQFF. The CDR3 DNA reads as TGCGCCAGCAGCCACCTAGACTACAATGAGCAGTTCTTC.